Included here is one T cell receptor beta chain sequence, with context. The data were taken from a study of OX40 agonist ivuxolimab in advanced cancers. CDR1 is SGHKS, CDR2 YYEKEE, per germline (reference sequence). V lost 1 base, J lost 5 bases, and 14 bases stayed unmatched. This CDR3 region has 17 residues. Measured with immunoSEQ multiplex PCR; TCRdb has only the in-frame clones, and not every one. The table has some 66,000 clones, 75% to 90% seen once. The clonotype comes from an adult with an advanced solid tumor such as melanoma, head and neck, liver or kidney cancer. The chain combines TRBV5-5 with TRBJ1-1; 7 bases match TRBD1. The sequencing used CD4+ or CD8+ T cells sorted from blood, collected in a trial of the OX40 agonist ivuxolimab. CDR3 in amino acids: CASSLSQGGMRSTEAFF. The CDR3 DNA is TGTGCCAGCAGCTTGAGCCAGGGGGGTATGAGGAGTACTGAAGCTTTCTTT.